A single T cell receptor (beta chain) is shown here with its context. Its antigen remains unidentified. From germline, CDR1 is SQVTM and CDR2 ANQGSEA. Trimming took off 0 bases at V and 0 bases at J, with 12 bases between the two ends. There are 17 residues in the CDR3. The source of the sample is a study of cytomegalovirus exposure and HLA in healthy donors. Study-level points and caveats: A list of about 160 TCR beta chains associated with cytomegalovirus was given. An Asian-associated ancestry cluster reportedly showed fewer N-insertions than the roughly 670-donor mean in a later analysis. Among the sequence variants, a highly shared cluster was likely an artifact of sequencing.

Donors were ostensibly healthy at sampling, although undocumented immune exposures were probable. The PCR had 60 Vbeta and 13 Jbeta primers. Some clones are missing from TCRdb's copy, which holds only in-frame ones; the method was immunoSEQ multiplex PCR. Altogether about 140,000 clones are present, nearly 70% being singletons, with the ten largest covering more than 9%. The sample was PBMCs. The TCR comes from a man aged 25 to 40 in good health and CMV-seropositive. The chain recombines TRBV29-1 with TRBJ2-6; possible D gene TRBD2, 6 bases. The CDR3, as DNA: TGCAGCGTTGAAGAGCGGGACCTAAGCTCTGGGGCCAACGTCCTGACTTTC. Protein: CSVEERDLSSGANVLTF.